This T cell receptor beta chain was sequenced for a study of cytomegalovirus exposure and HLA in healthy donors. Study-wide results and caveats: The authors confirmed in vitro that three CMV-associated chains were specific for CMV antigens. Differences between HLA loci emerged in a later analysis of TCR association rates, with DRB1 most and HLA-C fewest. Some highly shared sequence variants likely arose as a pipeline artifact.

Per germline, CDR1 KGHSH and CDR2 LQKENI. After removal of 3 bases from V and 4 bases from J, the junction contained 8 bases not matched to a gene. This CDR3 is built from 15 residues. As regards this clone: Its antigen is unidentified.

Primers: 60 Vbeta forward and 13 Jbeta reverse. Method: immunoSEQ multiplex PCR; TCRdb's copy keeps in-frame clones and lacks some. The top ten clones hold 2.3% of a sample with about 170,000 clones, 65% to 90% of them seen once. This clonotype was sampled from a male donor in good health and CMV-seronegative. The rearrangement joins TRBV18 to TRBJ2-5, with 7 bases aligning to TRBD1. The sequencing input was PBMCs. The CDR3 sequence: CASSPDREMGETQYF. CDR3 in DNA: TGTGCCAGCTCACCCGACAGGGAAATGGGAGAGACCCAGTACTTC.